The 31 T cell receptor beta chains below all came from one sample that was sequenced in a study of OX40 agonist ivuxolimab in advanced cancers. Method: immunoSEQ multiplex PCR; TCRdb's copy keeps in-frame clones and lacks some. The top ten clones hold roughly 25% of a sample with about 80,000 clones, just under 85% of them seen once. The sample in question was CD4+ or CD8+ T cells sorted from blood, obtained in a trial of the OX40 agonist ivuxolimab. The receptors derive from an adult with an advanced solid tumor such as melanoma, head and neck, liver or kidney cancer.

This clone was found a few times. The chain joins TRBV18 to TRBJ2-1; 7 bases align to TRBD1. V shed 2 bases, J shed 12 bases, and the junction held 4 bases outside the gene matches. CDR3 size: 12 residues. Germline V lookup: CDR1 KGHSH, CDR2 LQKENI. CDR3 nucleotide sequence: TGTGCCAGCTCACCATCGGACAGGCTGCAGTTCTTC. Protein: CASSPSDRLQFF.

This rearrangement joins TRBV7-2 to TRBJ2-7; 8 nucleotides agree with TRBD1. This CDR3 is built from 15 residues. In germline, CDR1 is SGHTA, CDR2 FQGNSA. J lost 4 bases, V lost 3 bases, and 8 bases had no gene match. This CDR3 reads CASSLEDRVEYEQYF. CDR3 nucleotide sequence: TGTGCCAGCAGCTTGGAGGACAGGGTAGAGTACGAGCAGTACTTC.

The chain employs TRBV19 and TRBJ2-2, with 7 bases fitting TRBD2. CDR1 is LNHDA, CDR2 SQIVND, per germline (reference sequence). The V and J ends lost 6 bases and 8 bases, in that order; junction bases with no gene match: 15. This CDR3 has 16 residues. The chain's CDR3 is CASRSSSGALGGELFF. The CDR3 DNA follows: TGTGCCAGTAGATCGTCTAGCGGAGCTCTTGGGGGGGAGCTGTTTTTT.

Here the CDR3 reads CASFFRGVEQYF. The CDR3 DNA sequence: TGTGCCTCCTTCTTCCGCGGGGTCGAGCAGTACTTC. This chain links TRBV30 with TRBJ2-7, with a possible D match to TRBD2 (6 bases). Trimming cost V 7 bases and J 6 bases, with 16 bases left between them. The CDR3 has 12 amino acids. From germline, CDR1 is GTSNPN and CDR2 SVGIG (reference sequence).

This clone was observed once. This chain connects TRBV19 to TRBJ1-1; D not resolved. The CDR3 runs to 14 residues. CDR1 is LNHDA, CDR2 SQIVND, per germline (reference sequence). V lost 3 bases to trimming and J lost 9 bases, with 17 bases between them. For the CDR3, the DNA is TGTGCCAGTAGTATCAACCCGGGAAAGGGAAAAGCTTTCTTT. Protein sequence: CASSINPGKGKAFF.

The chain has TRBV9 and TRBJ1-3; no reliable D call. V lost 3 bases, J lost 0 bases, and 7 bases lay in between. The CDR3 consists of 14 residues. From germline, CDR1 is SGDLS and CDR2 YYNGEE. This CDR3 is CASSAQDSGNTIYF. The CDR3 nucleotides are TGTGCCAGCAGCGCCCAGGACTCTGGAAACACCATATATTTT.

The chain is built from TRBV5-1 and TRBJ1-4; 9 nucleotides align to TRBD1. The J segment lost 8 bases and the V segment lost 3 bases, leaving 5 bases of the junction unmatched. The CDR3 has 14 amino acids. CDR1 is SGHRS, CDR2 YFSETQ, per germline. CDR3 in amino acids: CASSSQGAREKLFF. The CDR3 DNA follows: TGCGCCAGCAGCTCACAGGGGGCGCGAGAAAAACTGTTTTTT.

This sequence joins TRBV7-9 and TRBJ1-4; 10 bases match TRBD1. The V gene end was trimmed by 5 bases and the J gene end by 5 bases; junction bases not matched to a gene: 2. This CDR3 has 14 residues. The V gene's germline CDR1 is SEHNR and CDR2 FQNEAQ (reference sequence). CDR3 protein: CASSDRGPNEKLFF. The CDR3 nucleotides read TGTGCCAGCAGCGACAGGGGGCCCAATGAAAAACTGTTTTTT.

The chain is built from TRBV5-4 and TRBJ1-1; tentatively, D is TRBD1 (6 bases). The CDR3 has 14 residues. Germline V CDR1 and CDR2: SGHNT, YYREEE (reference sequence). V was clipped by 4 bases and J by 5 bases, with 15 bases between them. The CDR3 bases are TGTGCCAGCAGCCTGACAGGTGCGGGGACTGAAGCTTTCTTT. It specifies CASSLTGAGTEAFF.

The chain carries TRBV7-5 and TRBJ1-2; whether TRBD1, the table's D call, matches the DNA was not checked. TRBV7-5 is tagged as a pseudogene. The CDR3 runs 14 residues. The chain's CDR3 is CASNSQGSNYGYTF. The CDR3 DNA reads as TGTGCCAGCAACAGCCAGGGGTCTAACTATGGCTACACCTTC.

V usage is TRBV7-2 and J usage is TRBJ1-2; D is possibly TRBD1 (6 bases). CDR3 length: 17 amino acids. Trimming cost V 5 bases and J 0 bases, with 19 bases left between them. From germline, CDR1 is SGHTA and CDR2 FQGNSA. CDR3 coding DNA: TGTGCCAGCAGCCCAAGGGTGACAGGAGACTCTAACTATGGCTACACCTTC. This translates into CASSPRVTGDSNYGYTF.

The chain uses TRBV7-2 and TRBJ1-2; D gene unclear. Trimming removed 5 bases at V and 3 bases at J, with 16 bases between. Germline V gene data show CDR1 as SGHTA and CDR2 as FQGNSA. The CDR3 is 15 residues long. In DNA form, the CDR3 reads TGTGCCAGCAGCCCCCAAGGCGGGGTTCACTATGGCTACACCTTC. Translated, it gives CASSPQGGVHYGYTF. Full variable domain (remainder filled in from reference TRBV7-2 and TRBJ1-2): GAGVSQSPSNKVTEKGKDVELRCDPISGHTALYWYRQSLGQGLEFLIYFQGNSAPDKSGLPSDRFSAERTGGSVSTLTIQRTQQEDSAVYLCASSPQGGVHYGYTFGSGTRLTVV.

The CDR3 protein is CASSLYGDKMNTEAFF. CDR3 DNA: TGTGCCAGCAGTTTATACGGAGATAAAATGAACACTGAAGCTTTCTTT. The chain is built from TRBV27 and TRBJ1-1; D is undetermined. CDR3 length: 16 residues. Trimming took 1 base from V and 0 from J, leaving 12 bases between them. Germline V gene sequence: CDR1 MNHEY, CDR2 SMNVEV (reference sequence).

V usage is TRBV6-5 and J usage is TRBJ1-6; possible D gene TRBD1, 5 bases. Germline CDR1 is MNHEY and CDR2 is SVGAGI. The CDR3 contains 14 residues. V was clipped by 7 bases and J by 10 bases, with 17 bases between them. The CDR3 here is CASTLGQRGSPLHF. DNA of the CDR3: TGTGCCAGCACCCTAGGACAAAGAGGATCACCCCTCCACTTT.

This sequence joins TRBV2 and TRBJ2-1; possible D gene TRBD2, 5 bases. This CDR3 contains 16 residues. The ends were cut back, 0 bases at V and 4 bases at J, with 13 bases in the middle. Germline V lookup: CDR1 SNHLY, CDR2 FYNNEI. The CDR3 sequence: CASSEARGLTYNEQFF. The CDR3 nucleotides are TGTGCCAGCAGTGAAGCGCGCGGACTGACTTACAATGAGCAGTTCTTC. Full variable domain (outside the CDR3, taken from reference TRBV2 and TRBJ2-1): EPEVTQTPSHQVTQMGQEVILRCVPISNHLYFYWYRQILGQKVEFLVSFYNNEISEKSEIFDDQFSVERPDGSNFTLKIRSTKLEDSAMYFCASSEARGLTYNEQFFGPGTRLTVL.

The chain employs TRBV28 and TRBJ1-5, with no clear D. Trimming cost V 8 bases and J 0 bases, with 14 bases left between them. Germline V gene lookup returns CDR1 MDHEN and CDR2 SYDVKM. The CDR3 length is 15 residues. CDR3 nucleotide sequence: TGTGCCAGCGGAGGTTTCGACTATAGCAATCAGCCCCAGCATTTT. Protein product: CASGGFDYSNQPQHF.

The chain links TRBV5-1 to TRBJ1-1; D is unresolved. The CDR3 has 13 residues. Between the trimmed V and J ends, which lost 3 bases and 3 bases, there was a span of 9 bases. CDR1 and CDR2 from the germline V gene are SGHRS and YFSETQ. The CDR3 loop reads CASSSDPDTEAFF. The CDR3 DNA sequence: TGCGCCAGCAGCTCTGACCCCGACACTGAAGCTTTCTTT. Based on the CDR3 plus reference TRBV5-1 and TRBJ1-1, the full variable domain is KAGVTQTPRYLIKTRGQQVTLSCSPISGHRSVSWYQQTPGQGLQFLFEYFSETQRNKGNFPGRFSGRQFSNSRSEMNVSTLELGDSALYLCASSSDPDTEAFFGQGTRLTVV.

The CDR3 nucleotides are TGTGCCAGTAGTGTACAGGGGGCGCGGAATGAAAAACTGTTTTTT. Translation: CASSVQGARNEKLFF. The gene calls are TRBV19 and TRBJ1-4; 9 bases align to TRBD1. The CDR3 spans 15 residues. Germline V CDR1 and CDR2: LNHDA, SQIVND (reference sequence). The ends lost 5 bases at V and 5 bases at J; junction bases unmatched: 6.

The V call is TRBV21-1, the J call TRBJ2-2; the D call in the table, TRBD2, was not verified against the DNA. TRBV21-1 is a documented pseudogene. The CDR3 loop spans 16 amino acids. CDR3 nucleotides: TGTGCCAGCAGCAAAGTAGGAGGGGACGGACCCGGGGAGCTGTTTTTT. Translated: CASSKVGGDGPGELFF.

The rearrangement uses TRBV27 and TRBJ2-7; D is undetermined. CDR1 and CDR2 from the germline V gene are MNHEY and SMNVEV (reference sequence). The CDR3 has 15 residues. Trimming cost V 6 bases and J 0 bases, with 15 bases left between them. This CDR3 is CASRLIAHRSYEQYF. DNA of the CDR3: TGTGCCAGCAGGTTAATAGCTCATCGCTCCTACGAGCAGTACTTC.

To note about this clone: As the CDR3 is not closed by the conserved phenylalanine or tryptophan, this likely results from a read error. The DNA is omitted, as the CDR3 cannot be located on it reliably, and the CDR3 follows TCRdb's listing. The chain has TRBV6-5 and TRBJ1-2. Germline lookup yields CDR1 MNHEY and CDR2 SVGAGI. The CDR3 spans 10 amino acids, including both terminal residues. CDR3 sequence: CASSEAREDV.

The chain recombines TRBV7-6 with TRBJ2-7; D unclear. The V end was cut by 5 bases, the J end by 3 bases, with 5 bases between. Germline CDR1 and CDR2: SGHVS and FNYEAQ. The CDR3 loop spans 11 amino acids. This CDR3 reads CASSADYEQYF. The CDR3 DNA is TGTGCCAGCAGCGCCGACTACGAGCAGTACTTC.

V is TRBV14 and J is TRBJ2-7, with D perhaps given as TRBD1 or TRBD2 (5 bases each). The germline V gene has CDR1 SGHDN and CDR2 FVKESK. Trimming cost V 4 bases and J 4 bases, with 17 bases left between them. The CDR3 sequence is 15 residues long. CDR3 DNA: TGTGCCAGCAGCCGACTGGGGACCCTGGGATACGAGCAGTACTTC. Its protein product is CASSRLGTLGYEQYF.

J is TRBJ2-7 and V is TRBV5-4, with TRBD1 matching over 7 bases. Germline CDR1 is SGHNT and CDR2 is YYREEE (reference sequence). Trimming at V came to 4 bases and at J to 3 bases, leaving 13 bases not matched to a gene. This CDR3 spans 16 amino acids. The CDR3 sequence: CASSKGTTGFGYEQYF. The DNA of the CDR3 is TGTGCCAGCAGCAAGGGCACGACAGGGTTTGGCTACGAGCAGTACTTC.

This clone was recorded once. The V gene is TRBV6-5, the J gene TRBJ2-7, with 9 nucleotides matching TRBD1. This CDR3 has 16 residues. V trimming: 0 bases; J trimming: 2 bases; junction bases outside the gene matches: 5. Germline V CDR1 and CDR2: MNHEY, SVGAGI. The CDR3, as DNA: TGTGCCAGCAGTTACTCGGGGACAGGGTATCCCTACGAGCAGTACTTC. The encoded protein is CASSYSGTGYPYEQYF.

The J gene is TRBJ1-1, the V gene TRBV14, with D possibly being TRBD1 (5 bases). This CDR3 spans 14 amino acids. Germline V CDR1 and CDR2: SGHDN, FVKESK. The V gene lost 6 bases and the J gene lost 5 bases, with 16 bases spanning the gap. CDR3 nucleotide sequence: TGTGCCAGCAGGGGGGGAGGGGCGAGGACTGAAGCTTTCTTT. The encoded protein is CASRGGGARTEAFF.

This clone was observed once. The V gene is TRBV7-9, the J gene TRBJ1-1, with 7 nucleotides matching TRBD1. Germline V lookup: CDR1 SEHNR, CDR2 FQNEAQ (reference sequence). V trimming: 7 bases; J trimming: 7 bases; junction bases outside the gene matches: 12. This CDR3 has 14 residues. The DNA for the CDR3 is TGTGCCAGCACCATTAGTCCAAACAGGGGTGAAGCTTTCTTT. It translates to CASTISPNRGEAFF.

The CDR3 DNA reads as TGTGCCAGCAGCGTAGAGATCGGGGGAAGCAATCAGCCCCAGCATTTT. It specifies CASSVEIGGSNQPQHF. The genes are TRBV9 and TRBJ1-5; a possible D gene is TRBD1 (5 bases). CDR3 length: 16 amino acids. The V end was cut by 0 bases, the J end by 1 base, with 11 bases between. Germline loops: CDR1 SGDLS, CDR2 YYNGEE.

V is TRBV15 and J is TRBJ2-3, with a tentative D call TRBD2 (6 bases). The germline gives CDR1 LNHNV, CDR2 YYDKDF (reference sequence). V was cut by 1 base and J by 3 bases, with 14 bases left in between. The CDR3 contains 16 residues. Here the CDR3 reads CATSRGRLGGTDTQYF. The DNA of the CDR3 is TGTGCCACCAGCAGAGGTAGACTAGGCGGTACAGATACGCAGTATTTT.

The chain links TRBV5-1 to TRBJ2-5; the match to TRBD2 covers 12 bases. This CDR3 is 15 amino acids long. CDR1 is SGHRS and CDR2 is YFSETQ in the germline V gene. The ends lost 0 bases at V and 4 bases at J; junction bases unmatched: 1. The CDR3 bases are TGCGCCAGCAGCTTGGGACTAGCGGGAGCAGAGACCCAGTACTTC. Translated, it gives CASSLGLAGAETQYF.

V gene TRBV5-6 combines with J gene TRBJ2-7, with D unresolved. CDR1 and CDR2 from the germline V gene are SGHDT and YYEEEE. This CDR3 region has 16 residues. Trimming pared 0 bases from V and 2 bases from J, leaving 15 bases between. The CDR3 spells CASSLDPWQETYEQYF. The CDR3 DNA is TGTGCCAGCAGCTTGGACCCATGGCAGGAGACCTACGAGCAGTACTTC. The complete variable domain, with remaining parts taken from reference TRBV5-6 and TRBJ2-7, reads DAGVTQSPTHLIKTRGQQVTLRCSPKSGHDTVSWYQQALGQGPQFIFQYYEEEERQRGNFPDRFSGHQFPNYSSELNVNALLLGDSALYLCASSLDPWQETYEQYFGPGTRLTVT.